This T cell receptor (beta chain) is drawn from a study of blood T cells in healthy people across ages. The study, taken as a whole, reports: Both higher diversity and more naive CD4+ cells marked long-lived donors when set against aged donors.

Individuals who donated were healthy Caucasians from Russia aged about 6 to 100. Concerning this clonotype: What it binds is unknown.

A second PCR of 7 to 11 cycles used a sample-barcoded 5' primer and a J-beta primer mix. From the 5' RACE reads, TCRdb called clonotypes with MiXCR, one entry per CDR3 protein. Of over 950,000 distinct CDR3 sequences listed, 30% to 40% are singletons. The receptor was isolated from a man aged 18 to 30 in good health. Material for sequencing was blood.

The CDR3 DNA reads TGTGCCAGCAAGTTAGCGGGGGCCCTCGGATCCTACGAGCAGTACTTC. Translated: CASKLAGALGSYEQYF. The rearrangement joins TRBV2 to TRBJ2-7, with 9 bases that match TRBD2. This CDR3 comprises 16 residues. Germline CDR1 and CDR2: SNHLY and FYNNEI. V lost 7 bases to trimming and J lost 1 base; unmatched junction nucleotides: 11.